The clone carrying this T cell receptor beta chain came up many times. This sample was included in a study of T cells in Graves' hyperthyroidism and ophthalmopathy. Amplified TCR beta CDR3 regions derived from RNA transcripts. With the HTBI primer set, the TCR CDR3 went through a first round of RT-PCR. From the multiplex PCR reads, TCRdb called clonotypes with MiXCR, one entry per CDR3 protein. The data show nearly 600,000 distinct CDR3 sequences, more than 11% seen once. Germline CDR1 is SNHLY and CDR2 is FYNNEI. V was trimmed by 3 bases and J by 3 bases, leaving 9 bases between them. The CDR3 sequence is 14 residues long. This blood was taken when hyperthyroidism was first diagnosed, before any ophthalmopathy symptoms existed.

The V gene is TRBV2, the J gene TRBJ1-5, with a tentative D call TRBD1 (5 bases). The material sequenced was blood. This clonotype was sampled from a woman aged 30 to 39 with Graves' hyperthyroidism that later progressed to Graves' ophthalmopathy. Here the CDR3 reads CASSEAGINQPQHF. CDR3 nucleotides: TGTGCCAGCAGTGAGGCAGGGATCAATCAGCCCCAGCATTTT.